Shown below are 30 T cell receptor beta chains from a single sample sequenced in a study of post-analysis software for immune sequencing data. Included in the TCR beta cDNA libraries were unique molecular identifiers. In TCRdb, the PCR reads were re-called with MiXCR into one record per CDR3 protein. The data hold hundreds of thousands of distinct CDR3 sequences, with 25% to 30% observed a single time. Overall study findings and caveats: Elevated frequency relative to controls characterized several TRBV segments in patients, TRBV5-6, TRBV5-1 and TRBV20-1 among them.

These receptors' antigens are unknown. The sequencing input was blood. The origin of the receptors is a girl aged 5-17 years with multiple sclerosis.

This clonotype was picked up one time. The chain links TRBV10-3 to TRBJ2-2, with D perhaps given as TRBD1 or TRBD2 (5 bases each). This CDR3 is built from 16 residues. Germline CDR1 is ENHRY and CDR2 is SYGVKD. Trimming cost V 0 bases and J 6 bases, with 14 bases left between them. This chain's CDR3 is CAISESGVHVAGELFF. The CDR3 DNA follows: TGTGCCATCAGTGAGTCGGGGGTTCATGTGGCCGGGGAGCTGTTTTTT.

At least ten counts were recorded for this clonotype. The rearrangement uses TRBV29-1 and TRBJ2-7, with 9 positions matching TRBD2. Germline lookup yields CDR1 SQVTM and CDR2 ANQGSEA. The V and J ends lost 4 bases and 5 bases, in that order; junction bases with no gene match: 0. The CDR3 length is 11 residues. DNA of the CDR3: TGCAGCGTTGCTAGCGGGGACGAGCAGTACTTC. This codes for CSVASGDEQYF.

This sequence joins TRBV20-1 and TRBJ2-7, with TRBD2 identical over 12 bases. CDR1 and CDR2 (germline): DFQATT, SNEGSKA (reference sequence). J gave up 5 bases and V 8 bases, and 19 bases lay outside the gene matches. The CDR3 runs 17 residues. CDR3 nucleotides: TGCAGTCCCTCCGGGTGGCTAGCGGGAGGGTTATGGAACGAGCAGTACTTC. Amino acid sequence: CSPSGWLAGGLWNEQYF.

This clonotype has only a few counts. The CDR3 reads CASSRAGGPLEQYF. CDR3 bases: TGTGCCAGCAGTCGTGCAGGGGGCCCCCTCGAGCAGTACTTC. The chain carries TRBV7-2 and TRBJ2-7, with 8 positions matching TRBD1. Germline lookup yields CDR1 SGHTA and CDR2 FQGNSA. This CDR3 contains 14 residues. J was trimmed by 6 bases and V by 6 bases; bases with no gene match: 10. Full variable domain (outside the CDR3, taken from reference TRBV7-2 and TRBJ2-7): GAGVSQSPSNKVTEKGKDVELRCDPISGHTALYWYRQSLGQGLEFLIYFQGNSAPDKSGLPSDRFSAERTGGSVSTLTIQRTQQEDSAVYLCASSRAGGPLEQYFGPGTRLTVT.

This chain connects TRBV5-1 to TRBJ2-4; 8 bases are shared with TRBD1. CDR1 and CDR2 from the germline V gene are SGHRS and YFSETQ. V was pared by 3 bases and J by 0 bases, with 11 bases of the junction left unmatched. There are 18 residues in the CDR3. The CDR3 DNA follows: TGCGCCAGCAGCTCCTGGGGCCAGGGGGCCGCAGCCAAAAACATTCAGTACTTC. Translating gives CASSSWGQGAAAKNIQYF.

V gene TRBV27 combines with J gene TRBJ1-4; D remains unclear. Trimming shortened V by 5 bases and J by 7 bases, and 17 bases separated the two germline ends. The CDR3 totals 15 residues. Germline-derived CDR1 and CDR2 are MNHEY and SMNVEV (reference sequence). The CDR3 protein is CASSPRTAWAEKLFF. CDR3 bases: TGTGCCAGCAGTCCTAGGACGGCGTGGGCTGAAAAACTGTTTTTT.

This clonotype was detected many times. The rearrangement uses TRBV4-3 and TRBJ2-7; D might be TRBD1 (5 bases). The V gene's germline CDR1 is LGHNA and CDR2 YSLEER. CDR3 length equals 17 residues. Trimming stripped 1 base from V and 2 bases from J, with 18 bases between. The CDR3 spells CASSQVKKGANAYEQYF. The CDR3 region has the DNA TGCGCCAGCAGCCAAGTCAAAAAAGGGGCCAATGCCTACGAGCAGTACTTC.

This clonotype was seen a few times. This chain joins TRBV7-9 and TRBJ2-1; maybe TRBD2 (6 bases). The CDR3 contains 13 residues. Germline V gives CDR1 SEHNR, CDR2 FQNEAQ (reference sequence). V was shortened by 5 bases and J by 9 bases, with 14 bases between the two germline ends. The CDR3 reads CASSRDSGSEQFF. CDR3 nucleotides: TGTGCCAGCAGCCGGGACTCCGGAAGTGAGCAGTTCTTC.

This clonotype has more than one count but fewer than ten. The rearrangement joins TRBV4-3 to TRBJ2-1; TRBD2 might be the D (5 bases). The CDR3 loop spans 16 amino acids. V gave up 3 bases and J gave up 1 base, with 13 bases separating them. CDR1 is LGHNA and CDR2 is YSLEER in the germline V gene. This CDR3 reads CASSQTPGGSYNEQFF. CDR3 nucleotide sequence: TGCGCCAGCAGCCAGACCCCAGGAGGATCCTACAATGAGCAGTTCTTC.

The table lists this clonotype with many counts. The chain carries TRBV9 and TRBJ2-3; D gene unclear. The CDR3 covers 12 residues. V gave up 0 bases and J gave up 4 bases, with 3 bases separating them. Germline V gene sequence: CDR1 SGDLS, CDR2 YYNGEE. The DNA for the CDR3 is TGTGCCAGCAGCGTAGCCCCAGATACGCAGTATTTT. It encodes CASSVAPDTQYF.

V usage is TRBV12-3 or TRBV12-4 and J usage is TRBJ1-1; unclear D gene. This CDR3 region has 15 residues. V gave up 5 bases and J gave up 0 bases, with 13 bases separating them. The CDR3 DNA is TGTGCCAGCAGTACCTCGGGTACCATGAACACTGAAGCTTTCTTT. It specifies CASSTSGTMNTEAFF.

This clonotype was counted only a few times. This may stem from a read error, because a much larger clone lies one nucleotide away. The chain couples TRBV5-1 to TRBJ2-7, with no clear D. This CDR3 is built from 14 residues. Trimming shortened V by 3 bases and J by 2 bases, and 12 bases separated the two germline ends. Germline CDR1 SGHRS, CDR2 YFSETQ. The CDR3 is CASSWEADTYEQYF. In nucleotides, the CDR3 is TGCGCCAGCAGCTGGGAAGCTGACACCTACGAGCAGTACTTC.

A single count supports this clonotype. The V call is TRBV7-9, the J call TRBJ1-1; D ambiguous. Germline CDR1 SEHNR, CDR2 FQNEAQ (reference sequence). The CDR3 sequence is 13 residues long. V shed 3 bases and J shed 8 bases, with 13 bases lying between them. Here the CDR3 reads CASSFRDGQEAFF. CDR3 DNA: TGTGCCAGCAGCTTCCGTGACGGCCAAGAAGCTTTCTTT.

This clonotype has more than one count but fewer than ten. This sequence joins TRBV6-6 and TRBJ2-7; D is ambiguous. Germline lookup yields CDR1 MNHNY and CDR2 SVGAGI (reference sequence). CDR3 length equals 12 residues. Trimming shortened V by 6 bases and J by 4 bases, and 10 bases separated the two germline ends. CDR3 residues: CASRGQRYEQYF. The CDR3 DNA follows: TGTGCCAGCAGAGGTCAAAGATACGAGCAGTACTTC.

This clonotype was seen only a few times. The chain uses TRBV7-2 and TRBJ2-1; 8 bases map to TRBD1. This CDR3 region has 15 residues. Per germline, CDR1 SGHTA and CDR2 FQGNSA. With 5 bases clipped from V and 9 bases from J, the junction kept 12 bases outside the gene matches. In nucleotides, the CDR3 is TGTGCCAGCAGCCTAGGGGGCAGGGGGCTTGGTGAGCAGTTCTTC. Translation: CASSLGGRGLGEQFF.

As DNA, the CDR3 is TGTGCCAGCAGCAAGACTCGGGACAGGGGGGGATACAATGAGCAGTTCTTC. The encoded protein is CASSKTRDRGGYNEQFF. The chain couples TRBV7-9 to TRBJ2-1; 11 bases map to TRBD1. Germline trimming cut 5 bases from V and 4 bases from J; bases unmatched to any gene: 10. Germline-derived CDR1 and CDR2 are SEHNR and FQNEAQ (reference sequence). The CDR3 totals 17 residues.

Only a few counts were recorded for this clonotype. The CDR3 sequence: CASSLRSTSYNEQFF. The CDR3 bases are TGTGCCAGCAGCTTAAGGTCCACCTCGTACAATGAGCAGTTCTTC. The rearrangement uses TRBV7-8 and TRBJ2-1; no reliable D call. Germline CDR1 is SGHVS and CDR2 is FQNEAQ. The length of the CDR3 is 15 residues. V lost 2 bases and J 4 bases, leaving 12 bases between the germline ends.

This clonotype was recorded a few times. The genes are TRBV7-2 and TRBJ2-3; weak D call: TRBD1 (5 bases). This CDR3 is built from 18 residues. The ends were cut back, 5 bases at V and 4 bases at J, with 25 bases in the middle. The germline gives CDR1 SGHTA, CDR2 FQGNSA. Here the CDR3 reads CASSQIERLEWGADTQYF. CDR3 sequence (DNA): TGTGCCAGCAGCCAAATCGAACGCCTGGAGTGGGGCGCAGATACGCAGTATTTT.

The chain combines TRBV5-1 with TRBJ2-7; D is possibly TRBD2 (6 bases). CDR3 length: 15 amino acids. The germline CDR1 and CDR2 sequences are SGHRS and YFSETQ. V was pared by 4 bases and J by 2 bases, with 16 bases between. In DNA form, the CDR3 reads TGCGCCAGCAGCGACGGGACTCCAGGAGCCTACGAGCAGTACTTC. Translated, it gives CASSDGTPGAYEQYF.

This clonotype was observed a handful of times. The CDR3 DNA reads as TGTGCCACCAGCGAGGGACCCTACGAGCAGTACTTC. Translating it yields CATSEGPYEQYF. V and J are TRBV24-1 and TRBJ2-7; D is tentatively TRBD1 or TRBD2 (5 bases each). V was shortened by 7 bases and J by 2 bases, with 8 bases between the two germline ends. Germline-derived CDR1 and CDR2 are KGHDR and SFDVKD. The CDR3 loop spans 12 amino acids.

This clonotype was detected a few times. The chain joins TRBV20-1 to TRBJ2-5; D call uncertain. Between the trimmed V and J ends, which lost 0 bases and 1 base, there was a span of 12 bases. In germline, CDR1 is DFQATT, CDR2 SNEGSKA (reference sequence). The CDR3 spans 15 residues. CDR3 DNA: TGCAGTGCTAGAGATTTAACTTCTTTCCAAGAGACCCAGTACTTC. This gives the protein CSARDLTSFQETQYF.

This clonotype came up once. A much larger clone lies one base from this, so it may be a read error. The chain joins TRBV12-5 to TRBJ2-5; the D gene could be TRBD1 or TRBD2 (5 bases each). Germline V gene sequence: CDR1 LGHNT, CDR2 FRNRAP. CDR3 size: 13 residues. The CDR3 protein is CVSAMGVMETQYF. For the CDR3, the DNA is TGTGTTAGTGCCATGGGGGTCATGGAGACCCAGTACTTC.

This clonotype was detected once. A much larger clone lies one base from this, so it may be a read error. J is TRBJ2-7 and V is TRBV6-2 or TRBV6-3, with D tentatively TRBD2 (6 bases). The CDR3 is made up of 18 amino acids. The V gene's germline CDR1 is MNHEY and CDR2 SVGEGT. Here the CDR3 reads CASRYSALALNVLYEQYF. For the CDR3, the DNA is TGTGCCAGCAGGTACTCTGCGCTAGCGTTGAATGTTTTGTACGAGCAGTACTTC.

This clonotype was recorded a few times. V gene TRBV29-1 combines with J gene TRBJ2-1; the match to TRBD1 covers 11 bases. The CDR3 length is 14 residues. Germline V lookup: CDR1 SQVTM, CDR2 ANQGSEA. V shed 7 bases and J 6 bases; nucleotides not matched to a gene: 8. The CDR3 sequence is CSGSGGTGGNEQFF. The CDR3 coding sequence is TGCAGCGGATCTGGGGGGACAGGGGGCAATGAGCAGTTCTTC.

This clonotype turned up a few times. This chain links TRBV6-5 with TRBJ2-5; D call uncertain. The germline V and J ends were trimmed by 5 bases and 11 bases, with 24 bases remaining between them. Germline V gene data show CDR1 as MNHEY and CDR2 as SVGAGI. This CDR3 has 15 residues. As DNA, the CDR3 is TGTGCCAGCAGTGCCCTTGAGTTTAGCTTCAGTGAGCAGTACTTC. Translated: CASSALEFSFSEQYF.

The table lists this clonotype with many counts. This may be a read error: a much more frequent sequence differs by one nucleotide. The chain uses TRBV29-1 and TRBJ2-5; tentatively, D is TRBD1 (5 bases). The CDR3 loop spans 12 amino acids. CDR1 and CDR2 (germline): SQVTM, ANQGSEA. The V end lost 2 bases, the J end lost 2 bases, and 6 bases lay between the germline ends. CDR3 residues: CSVERGQETQYF. The CDR3 coding sequence is TGCAGCGTTGAAAGGGGACAAGAGACCCAGTACTTC.

Turning to this clonotype: A single base separates this from a much larger clone, so it may be a read error. This chain connects TRBV7-2 to TRBJ2-7; the D call may be TRBD1 or TRBD2 (6 bases each). Near its end, the DNA agrees better with TRBJ2-5, so the J call may be wrong. Germline V gene sequence: CDR1 SGHTA, CDR2 FQGNSA. The CDR3 spans 15 residues. CDR3 nucleotides: TGTGCCAGCAGCTCCCAATGGGGGGCCAAGGAGACCCAGTACTTC. This encodes CASSSQWGAKETQYF.

The chain combines TRBV21-1 with TRBJ2-6. TRBV21-1 constitutes a pseudogene. The CDR3 sequence is 14 residues long. The CDR3 sequence is CASSTARGANVLTF. CDR3 coding DNA: TGTGCCAGCAGCACCGCACGAGGGGCCAACGTCCTGACTTTC.

This clonotype was seen only a few times. This rearrangement joins TRBV12-3 or TRBV12-4 to TRBJ2-1, with TRBD2 matching over 8 bases. After removal of 6 bases from V and 2 bases from J, the junction contained 6 bases not matched to a gene. The CDR3 extends over 15 amino acids. The CDR3 loop is CASRARLAPYNEQFF. The CDR3 nucleotides read TGTGCCAGCAGGGCCCGACTAGCGCCCTACAATGAGCAGTTCTTC.

V is TRBV14 and J is TRBJ2-5; no reliable D call. The length of the CDR3 is 14 residues. Looked up from germline, CDR1 is SGHDN and CDR2 is FVKESK. V gave up 2 bases and J gave up 2 bases, with 9 bases separating them. The DNA for the CDR3 is TGTGCCAGCAGCCAAAGTCTGATACAAGAGACCCAGTACTTC. As protein: CASSQSLIQETQYF.